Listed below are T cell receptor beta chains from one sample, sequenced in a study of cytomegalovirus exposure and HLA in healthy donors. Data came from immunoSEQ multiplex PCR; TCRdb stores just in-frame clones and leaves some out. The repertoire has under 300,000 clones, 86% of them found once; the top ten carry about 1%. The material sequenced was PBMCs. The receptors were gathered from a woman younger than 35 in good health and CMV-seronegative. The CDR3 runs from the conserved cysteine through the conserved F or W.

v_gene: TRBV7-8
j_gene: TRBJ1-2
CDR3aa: CASSIGTGGEGYGYTF

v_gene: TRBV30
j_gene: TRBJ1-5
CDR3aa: CAWSAGEENQPQHF

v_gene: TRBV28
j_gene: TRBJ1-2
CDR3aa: CASTTGGANYGYTF

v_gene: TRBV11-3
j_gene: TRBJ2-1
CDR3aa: CASSKFNGAGVYNEQFF

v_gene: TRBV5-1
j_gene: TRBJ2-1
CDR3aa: CASRVTALAGPNEQFF

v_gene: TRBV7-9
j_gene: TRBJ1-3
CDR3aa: CASSFRSTGNTIYF

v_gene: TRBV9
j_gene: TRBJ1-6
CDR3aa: CASSPLDSSPLHF

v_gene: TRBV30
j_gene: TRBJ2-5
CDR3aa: CAWSLGTSGQETQYF

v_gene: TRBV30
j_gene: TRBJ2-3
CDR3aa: CAWSRTGGTDTQYF

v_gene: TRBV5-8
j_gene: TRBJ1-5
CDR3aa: CASSLLGPGQQPQHF

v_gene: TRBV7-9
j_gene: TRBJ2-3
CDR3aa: CASSLPGGATDTQYF

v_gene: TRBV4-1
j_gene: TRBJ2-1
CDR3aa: CASMRNSGGHEQFF

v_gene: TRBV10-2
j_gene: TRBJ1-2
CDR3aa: CAAGTEIYGYTF

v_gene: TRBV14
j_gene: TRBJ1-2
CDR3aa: CASSQVGQGVYGYTF

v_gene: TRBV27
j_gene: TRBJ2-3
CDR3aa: CASSEPGLAGITTDTQYF

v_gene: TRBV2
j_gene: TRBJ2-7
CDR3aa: CASSPLRGHNPAVYEQYF

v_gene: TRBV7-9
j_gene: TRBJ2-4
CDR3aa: CASSLQGNIQYF

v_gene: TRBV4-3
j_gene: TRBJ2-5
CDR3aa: CASSQNRGGQETQYF

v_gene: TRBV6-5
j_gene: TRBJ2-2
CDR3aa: CASSGEPNTGELFF

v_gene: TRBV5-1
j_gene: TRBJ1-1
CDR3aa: CASSLLNRENTEAFF

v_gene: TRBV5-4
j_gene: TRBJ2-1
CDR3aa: CASSLGGHEQFF

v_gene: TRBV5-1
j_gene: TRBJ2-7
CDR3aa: CASSATGTYEQYF

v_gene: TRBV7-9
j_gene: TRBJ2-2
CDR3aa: CASSLGLAGTGELFF

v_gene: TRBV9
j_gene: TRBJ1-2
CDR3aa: CASSVSGTGGIRANYGYTF

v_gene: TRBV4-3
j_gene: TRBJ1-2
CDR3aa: CASSQAGYGSYGYTF

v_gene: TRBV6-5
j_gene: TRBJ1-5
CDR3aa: CASSYSSRGINQPQHF

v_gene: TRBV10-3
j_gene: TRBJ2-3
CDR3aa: CAISGLAEESSSTDTQYF

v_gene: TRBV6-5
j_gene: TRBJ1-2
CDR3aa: CASSYSFGGNYGYTF

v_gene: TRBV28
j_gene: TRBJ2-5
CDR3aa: CASSFDAGLETQYF

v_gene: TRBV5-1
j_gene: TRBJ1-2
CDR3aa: CASSGGQGQTSQHGYTF

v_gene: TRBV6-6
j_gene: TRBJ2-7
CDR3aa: CASSYATSGYEQYF

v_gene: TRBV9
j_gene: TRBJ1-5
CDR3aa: CASSVGTDQPQHF

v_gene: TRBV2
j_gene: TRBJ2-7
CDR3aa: CASSVNMGDGKQYF

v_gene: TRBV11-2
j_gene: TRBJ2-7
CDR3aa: CASSRLVGPYEQYF

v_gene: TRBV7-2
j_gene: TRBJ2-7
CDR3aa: CASSPGLAGGWEQYF

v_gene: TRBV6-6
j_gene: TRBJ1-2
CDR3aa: CASRPRGLDGYTF

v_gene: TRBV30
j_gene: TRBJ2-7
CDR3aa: CAWSVFGTGVIDEQYF

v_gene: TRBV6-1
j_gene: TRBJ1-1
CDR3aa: CASSDPLGGASSEAFF

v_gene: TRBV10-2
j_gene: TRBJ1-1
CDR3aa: CASRQPRGGSPEAFF

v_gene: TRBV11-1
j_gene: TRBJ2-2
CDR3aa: CASSLRHLAGTGELFF

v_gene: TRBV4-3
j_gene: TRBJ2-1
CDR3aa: CASSQDDWGDEQFF

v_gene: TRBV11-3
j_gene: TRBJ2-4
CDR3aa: CASSLAGTSALAKNIQYF

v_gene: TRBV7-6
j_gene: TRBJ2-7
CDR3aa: CASSSDLHEQYF

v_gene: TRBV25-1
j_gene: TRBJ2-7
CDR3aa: CASSGTGVEQYF

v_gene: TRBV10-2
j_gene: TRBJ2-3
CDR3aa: CASSVYTDTQYF

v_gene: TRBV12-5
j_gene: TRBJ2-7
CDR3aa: CASGLDLLAGQDEQYF

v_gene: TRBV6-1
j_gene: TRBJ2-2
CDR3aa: CASSPQRERVF

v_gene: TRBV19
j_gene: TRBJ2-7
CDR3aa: CASSSLTSGRPEQYF

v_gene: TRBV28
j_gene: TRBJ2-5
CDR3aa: CASSLDRASAQETQYF

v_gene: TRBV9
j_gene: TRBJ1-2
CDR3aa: CASSGIGADTYGYTF

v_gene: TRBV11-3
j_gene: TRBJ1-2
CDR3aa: CASSRGGRGYTF

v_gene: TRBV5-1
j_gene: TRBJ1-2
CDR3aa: CASSTTGTENYGYTF

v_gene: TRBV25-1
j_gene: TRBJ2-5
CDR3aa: CASNNQRETQYF

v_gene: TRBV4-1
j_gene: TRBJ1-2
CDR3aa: CASSQEPGFNGYTF

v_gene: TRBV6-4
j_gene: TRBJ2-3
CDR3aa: CASSAGTSGGGTDTQYF

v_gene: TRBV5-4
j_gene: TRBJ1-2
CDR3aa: CASTRTGEGWGYTF

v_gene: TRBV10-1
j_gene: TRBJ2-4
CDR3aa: CASSDGGAIGKNIQYF

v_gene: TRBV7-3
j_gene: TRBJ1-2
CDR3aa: CASSFTGDYGYTF

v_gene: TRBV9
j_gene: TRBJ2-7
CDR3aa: CASSVESLAGSYEQYF